These T cell receptor beta chains were read from a single sample in a study of T cells after posttransplantation cyclophosphamide. This table comes from immunoSEQ multiplex PCR, and its TCRdb copy is limited to in-frame clones, with some not included. The sample holds about 33,000 clones, and no clone turns up only once. Material: PBMCs. Receptors were obtained from a woman aged 30 to 39 in good health and a related stem cell transplant donor. Both conserved end residues are part of each CDR3. The D gene is left open where the match is weak. Only part of the rows carry a size: once, few, many, or a class if the clone is expanded.

clone_size	v_call	d_call	j_call	cdr3_aa	cdr3_nt
.	TRBV4-3	TRBD2	TRBJ2-3	CASSQGLAGGPSTDTQYF	TGCGCCAGCAGCCAGGGACTAGCGGGGGGGCCGAGCACAGATACGCAGTATTTT
many	TRBV19	TRBD1	TRBJ1-6	CASSIAGTGVLAPLHF	TGTGCCAGTAGTATAGCAGGGACAGGGGTTTTAGCACCCCTCCACTTT
many	TRBV18	.	TRBJ1-5	CASSPGVNQPQHF	TGTGCCAGCTCACCCGGGGTCAATCAGCCCCAGCATTTT
many	TRBV7-9	.	TRBJ1-1	CASSLGQNTEAFF	TGTGCCAGCAGCTTAGGGCAAAACACTGAAGCTTTCTTT
.	TRBV6-1	.	TRBJ2-7	CASSGLPGPYEQYF	TGTGCCAGCAGTGGTCTACCTGGGCCCTACGAGCAGTACTTC
.	TRBV4-2	TRBD2	TRBJ2-5	CASTHSGTTLETQYF	TGTGCCAGCACCCACTCCGGGACTACCCTAGAGACCCAGTACTTC
many	TRBV6-6	.	TRBJ2-1	CASSYVPDYNEQFF	TGTGCCAGCAGTTACGTCCCAGATTACAATGAGCAGTTCTTC
.	TRBV7-8	TRBD2	TRBJ2-5	CASSPARGGQETQYF	TGTGCCAGCAGCCCAGCCCGGGGGGGCCAAGAGACCCAGTACTTC
few	TRBV24-1	.	TRBJ1-2	CATSDLPDTGYTF	TGTGCCACCAGTGATTTGCCGGACACGGGCTACACCTTC
many	TRBV14	TRBD1	TRBJ1-5	CASSSPGQGMESNQPQHF	TGTGCCAGCAGCTCACCGGGACAGGGGATGGAGAGCAATCAGCCCCAGCATTTT
many	TRBV12-3/TRBV12-4	TRBD1	TRBJ1-2	CASSLSRDSGYTF	TGTGCCAGCAGTTTATCGAGGGACAGCGGCTACACCTTC
many	TRBV7-2	TRBD1	TRBJ2-7	CASSSRTGGAYEQYF	TGTGCCAGCAGCTCTCGGACAGGGGGAGCTTACGAGCAGTACTTC
.	TRBV28	TRBD1	TRBJ1-2	CAISQGTVGYTF	TGTGCCATCTCACAGGGGACGGTGGGCTACACCTTC
few	TRBV19	.	TRBJ1-2	CASSMKPRILTNGYTF	TGTGCCAGTAGTATGAAGCCCAGGATTTTGACGAATGGCTACACCTTC
many	TRBV18	TRBD1	TRBJ2-7	CASSPSGQGYEQYF	TGTGCCAGCTCACCATCGGGACAGGGCTACGAGCAGTACTTC
few	TRBV9	.	TRBJ2-2	CASTLEAVPAMGELFF	TGTGCCAGCACCCTAGAGGCGGTCCCGGCGATGGGGGAGCTGTTTTTT
many	TRBV5-6	.	TRBJ2-1	CASSLAGSTYNEQFF	TGTGCCAGCAGCTTGGCAGGGAGCACCTACAATGAGCAGTTCTTC
many	TRBV28	TRBD1	TRBJ1-2	CASSSRAGGNYGYTF	TGTGCCAGCAGCTCGAGGGCAGGGGGCAACTATGGCTACACCTTC
few	TRBV30	.	TRBJ1-5	CAWKGTGGNQPQHF	TGTGCCTGGAAAGGAACAGGAGGCAATCAGCCCCAGCATTTT
.	TRBV6-6	TRBD1	TRBJ1-2	CASSYTGGGGYGYTF	TGTGCCAGCAGTTACACAGGGGGCGGGGGCTATGGCTACACCTTC
few	TRBV5-1	.	TRBJ1-2	CASSLDNRVLDGYTF	TGCGCCAGCAGCTTGGACAACAGGGTTCTAGATGGCTACACCTTC
many	TRBV7-9	TRBD1	TRBJ1-4	CASSSNRGATNEKLFF	TGTGCCAGCAGCTCAAACAGGGGGGCAACTAATGAAAAACTGTTTTTT
many	TRBV10-3	.	TRBJ2-2	CAIRRRAATGELFF	TGTGCCATCAGGCGGCGGGCCGCCACCGGGGAGCTGTTTTTT
.	TRBV7-9	.	TRBJ2-5	CASSFDLVTQYF	TGTGCCAGCAGCTTCGACCTAGTGACCCAGTACTTC
many	TRBV28	.	TRBJ1-5	CASSLWGSPRNQPQHF	TGTGCCAGCAGTTTATGGGGCAGTCCCCGCAATCAGCCCCAGCATTTT
many	TRBV4-1	.	TRBJ2-3	CASSQAERSDTQYF	TGCGCCAGCAGCCAAGCCGAGCGTTCAGATACGCAGTATTTT
many	TRBV6-2/TRBV6-3	.	TRBJ2-7	CASSYGARYYEQYF	TGTGCCAGCAGTTACGGGGCAAGATACTACGAGCAGTACTTC
medium-sized	TRBV5-4	TRBD1	TRBJ1-1	CASRQGKGRLNTEAFF	TGTGCCAGCAGACAGGGGAAGGGGCGGTTGAACACTGAAGCTTTCTTT